What follows are 8 T cell receptor beta chains derived from one specimen sequenced in a study of blood T cell repertoires in COVID-19. The protocol was immunoSEQ multiplex PCR, while the TCRdb copy is restricted to in-frame clones and leaves out a portion. This table holds about 210,000 clones, more than 75% found once. Sequenced sample: peripheral blood. These receptors were collected from a middle-aged woman with acute or convalescent COVID-19.

The J gene is TRBJ1-5, the V gene TRBV6-5; no firm D call. This CDR3 contains 13 residues. The germline V gene encodes CDR1 MNHEY and CDR2 SVGAGI. Trimming removed 8 bases at V and 5 bases at J, with 13 bases between. The CDR3 coding sequence is TGTGCCAGCGGGCGGAGGTCAGATCAGCCCCAGCATTTT. Amino acids: CASGRRSDQPQHF.

This clone was found once. The genes are TRBV7-2 and TRBJ2-5; perhaps TRBD2 as D (6 bases). The CDR3 loop spans 16 amino acids. CDR1 is SGHTA and CDR2 is FQGNSA in the germline V gene. V was shortened by 1 base and J by 7 bases, with 19 bases between the two germline ends. The CDR3: CASSLDGGDRAGTQYF. Written as DNA, the CDR3 is TGTGCCAGCAGCTTAGACGGGGGAGACCGCGCAGGGACCCAGTACTTC.

V and J are TRBV28 and TRBJ2-7; 7 bases are a match to TRBD2. From germline, CDR1 is MDHEN and CDR2 SYDVKM. This CDR3 spans 13 amino acids. J lost 2 bases, V lost 9 bases, and 7 bases had no gene match. This chain's CDR3 is CASNGLVPYEQYF. CDR3 bases: TGTGCCAGTAATGGACTAGTACCCTACGAGCAGTACTTC.

The chain is built from TRBV7-2 and TRBJ2-2, with a possible D match to TRBD1 (5 bases). The germline gives CDR1 SGHTA, CDR2 FQGNSA. The CDR3 totals 15 residues. V was shortened by 1 base and J by 4 bases, with 10 bases between the two germline ends. The CDR3: CASSLGQGATGELFF. In nucleotides, the CDR3 is TGTGCCAGCAGCTTAGGCCAGGGTGCCACCGGGGAGCTGTTTTTT.

In nucleotides, the CDR3 is TGTGCCAGCAGCCTCAGGAGGGGCACTGAAGCTTTCTTT. It specifies CASSLRRGTEAFF. The chain recombines TRBV12-3 or TRBV12-4 with TRBJ1-1, with a weak D call TRBD1 (5 bases). CDR3 length equals 13 residues. The V gene lost 6 bases and the J gene lost 4 bases, with 12 bases spanning the gap.

This clone was observed a single time. The chain recombines TRBV9 with TRBJ1-3; unclear D gene. In germline, CDR1 is SGDLS, CDR2 YYNGEE. V gave up 3 bases and J gave up 2 bases, with 12 bases separating them. CDR3 length: 15 amino acids. The CDR3: CASSALAGTGNTIYF. The CDR3 DNA follows: TGTGCCAGCAGCGCCTTGGCCGGGACTGGAAACACCATATATTTT.

CDR3 coding DNA: TGCGCCAGTCAGCCGCTAACGGGACAGTCGTATGGCTACACCTTC. Translated: CASQPLTGQSYGYTF. The chain recombines TRBV5-1 with TRBJ1-2, with TRBD1 matching over 7 bases. This CDR3 is 15 amino acids long. CDR1 is SGHRS and CDR2 is YFSETQ in the germline V gene. Trimming cost V 8 bases and J 5 bases; bases outside gene matches: 15.

The V and J genes are TRBV3-1 (or the pseudogene TRBV3-2) and TRBJ2-1, with D possibly matching TRBD2 (6 bases). The germline gives CDR1 LGHDT, CDR2 YNNKEL (reference sequence). Trimming took off 3 bases at V and 4 bases at J, with 16 bases between the two ends. The CDR3 has 16 amino acids. CDR3 nucleotide sequence: TGTGCCAGCAGCCAGGCCGGGACTTTCCTATACAATGAGCAGTTCTTC. Translating it yields CASSQAGTFLYNEQFF.